This entry describes one T cell receptor beta chain. As yet, its antigen is unknown. Sequence at one end of the junction differs from germline and may be a read error. The sample is drawn from a study of T cell repertoires in cytomegalovirus infection. TCRdb passed the reads through MiXCR, listing each CDR3 protein once. The repertoire includes 400,000 or so distinct CDR3 sequences, roughly a third of them detected once, and around 13% sits in the top ten. Study outcomes and limitations: The study found HLA-C-restricted CMV-specific TCR beta clonotypes dominating the ex vivo response.

Germline values: CDR1 SGHRS, CDR2 YFSETQ. The CDR3 is 15 amino acids. Input material: PBMCs. This clonotype originated in a human donor in good health (CMV status not recorded). Some clones in this sample may be carry-over from other donors' samples. The chain has TRBV5-1 and TRBJ1-2, with D possibly TRBD1 on 5 matching bases. CDR3 protein: CDSSLGRASYYGYTF. In DNA form, the CDR3 reads TGCGACAGCAGCTTGGGGCGGGCGTCCTACTATGGCTACACCTTC.